This T cell receptor (beta chain) was observed in a study of blood T cell repertoires in COVID-19. Study information: T cells, B-cell-depleted T cells, or PBMCs provided the cDNA or gDNA that served as material.

The method was immunoSEQ multiplex PCR; TCRdb's version includes in-frame clones alone and lacks a portion of them. This sample has 200,000 to 250,000 clones, with over 90% found just once. Deletions cut 6 bases from V and 5 bases from J, with 14 bases between. The CDR3 totals 13 residues. In germline, CDR1 is MNHEY, CDR2 SVGAGI. The chain recombines TRBV6-5 with TRBJ2-7, with D perhaps TRBD2 (6 bases). This clonotype was obtained from a man aged 30 to 45 with COVID-19, enrolled during active disease. What was sequenced was peripheral blood. The CDR3 region is CASRETRSHEQYF. Here the CDR3 DNA reads TGTGCCAGCAGGGAGACTAGATCTCACGAGCAGTACTTC.